Presented here are 25 T cell receptor beta chains from one specimen sequenced in a study of sequential checkpoint blockade in melanoma (dated by TCRdb to about 2019). Library construction relied on the immunoSEQ multiplex PCR assay. TCRdb obtained this table from immuneACCESS and retained in-frame rearrangements with V and J assigned. These tables miss some clones; where compared with another copy, unresolved V genes account for less than half of the shortfall, and the remainder is unexplained. The sample contains more than 9,500 clones, over 70% of them found a single time. The ten largest account for about 18% of the sample. The label giving this sample's treatment or condition can be read as: randomized to nivolumab then ipilimumab (arm A) or the reverse (arm B). Sequenced here: CD8+ T cells sorted from blood (inferred from file names), sampled from a patient given nivolumab and ipilimumab in sequence. Receptor source: a human donor with melanoma.

The rearrangement joins TRBV7-8 to TRBJ2-3; weak D call: TRBD2 (6 bases). There are 15 residues in the CDR3. V was trimmed by 2 bases and J by 2 bases, leaving 11 bases between them. The V gene's germline CDR1 is SGHVS and CDR2 FQNEAQ. The CDR3 coding sequence is TGTGCCAGCAGCTTAAAGGGGCGGGACACAGATACGCAGTATTTT. Protein sequence: CASSLKGRDTDTQYF.

The V and J genes are TRBV19 and TRBJ2-5; D perhaps matches TRBD2 (5 bases). The V and J ends lost 2 bases and 4 bases respectively, with 17 bases between them. The CDR3 consists of 16 residues. CDR1 LNHDA and CDR2 SQIVND come from the germline V gene (reference sequence). The CDR3 spells CASSISWAKGRETQYF. CDR3 nucleotides: TGTGCCAGTAGTATAAGCTGGGCGAAAGGGAGAGAGACCCAGTACTTC.

The rearrangement uses TRBV28 and TRBJ2-5, with 7 bases that match TRBD1. Losses at the gene ends were 7 bases for V and 5 bases for J; bases not matched to a gene: 10. CDR1 and CDR2 (germline): MDHEN, SYDVKM. The length of the CDR3 is 14 residues. CDR3: CASKEQGPRETQYF. The DNA of the CDR3 is TGTGCCAGCAAAGAACAGGGGCCAAGGGAGACCCAGTACTTC.

The rearrangement uses TRBV28 and TRBJ1-1, with 9 bases that match TRBD1. J gave up 4 bases and V 7 bases, and 10 bases lay outside the gene matches. The CDR3 has 15 amino acids. CDR1 MDHEN and CDR2 SYDVKM come from the germline V gene. The CDR3 DNA is TGTGCCAGCACCCTTAAACAGGGGGCGCCCACTGAAGCTTTCTTT. It is translated as CASTLKQGAPTEAFF.

In this sample, this clone turned up a few times. The chain combines TRBV5-4 with TRBJ1-3, with 7 bases matching TRBD1. V lost 10 bases, J lost 4 bases, and 5 bases stayed unmatched. Germline V gives CDR1 SGHNT, CDR2 YYREEE (reference sequence). This CDR3 comprises 12 residues. The CDR3 region has the DNA TGTGCCGGGGGACAGTCGGGAAACACCATATATTTT. Encoded protein: CAGGQSGNTIYF.

This clone came up a few times. V gene TRBV6-5 combines with J gene TRBJ2-7, with a possible D match to TRBD1 (6 bases). CDR1 and CDR2 from the germline V gene are MNHEY and SVGAGI. Trimming pared 5 bases from V and 4 bases from J, leaving 12 bases between. There are 13 residues in the CDR3. The CDR3 bases are TGTGCCAGCAGTGCCGGGACACTTTACGAGCAGTACTTC. Encoded protein: CASSAGTLYEQYF.

The chain is built from TRBV9 and TRBJ2-3; weak D call: TRBD2 (6 bases). The V gene's germline CDR1 is SGDLS and CDR2 YYNGEE. V was shortened by 0 bases and J by 5 bases, with 13 bases between the two germline ends. The CDR3 runs to 15 residues. CDR3 nucleotides: TGTGCCAGCAGCGTAGGGCGGGGTCACAGAGATACGCAGTATTTT. Its protein product is CASSVGRGHRDTQYF.

This clone was recorded a few times. The J gene is TRBJ2-7, the V gene TRBV14, with D tentatively TRBD1 (6 bases). From germline, CDR1 is SGHDN and CDR2 FVKESK. V lost 4 bases and J 4 bases, leaving 17 bases between the germline ends. The CDR3 runs to 15 residues. CDR3 sequence reads: CASSPVRGRRYEQYF. The DNA for the CDR3 is TGTGCCAGCAGCCCAGTCAGGGGTCGGAGGTACGAGCAGTACTTC.

The rearrangement links TRBV6-1 to TRBJ2-7; 8 bases agree with TRBD1. The CDR3 spans 15 residues. Trimming at V came to 0 bases and at J to 6 bases, leaving 7 bases not matched to a gene. CDR1 MNHNS and CDR2 SASEGT come from the germline V gene. This CDR3 reads CASSEARTGFGEQYF. CDR3 sequence (DNA): TGTGCCAGCAGTGAAGCCCGGACAGGGTTCGGCGAGCAGTACTTC.

The CDR3 sequence: CASSSDESGGETQYF. CDR3 bases: TGTGCCAGCAGCTCCGACGAATCGGGGGGGGAGACCCAGTACTTC. V usage is TRBV7-8 and J usage is TRBJ2-5; 8 nucleotides match TRBD2. Trimming at V came to 4 bases and at J to 5 bases, leaving 9 bases not matched to a gene. The CDR3 spans 15 residues. Germline V CDR1 and CDR2: SGHVS, FQNEAQ. Drawing the rest from reference TRBV7-8 and TRBJ2-5, the complete variable domain is GAGVSQSPRYKVAKRGQDVALRCDPISGHVSLFWYQQALGQGPEFLTYFQNEAQLDKSGLPSDRFFAERPEGSVSTLKIQRTQQEDSAVYLCASSSDESGGETQYFGPGTRLLVL.

The V call is TRBV18, the J call TRBJ2-5, with D possibly TRBD1 on 5 matching bases. The germline V gene encodes CDR1 KGHSH and CDR2 LQKENI. The CDR3 covers 15 residues. Trimming took off 3 bases at V and 5 bases at J, with 16 bases between the two ends. The CDR3 is CASSPRSGRDETQYF. Here the CDR3 DNA reads TGTGCCAGCTCACCGCGTTCGGGCAGGGATGAGACCCAGTACTTC. The full variable domain, its missing parts supplied by reference TRBV18 and TRBJ2-5, is NAGVMQNPRHLVRRRGQEARLRCSPMKGHSHVYWYRQLPEEGLKFMVYLQKENIIDESGMPKERFSAEFPKEGPSILRIQQVVRGDSAAYFCASSPRSGRDETQYFGPGTRLLVL.

The chain combines TRBV28 with TRBJ2-1; D might be TRBD1 (6 bases). Per the germline V gene, CDR1 is MDHEN and CDR2 is SYDVKM. V lost 4 bases to trimming and J lost 3 bases, with 7 bases between them. The CDR3 is made up of 13 amino acids. The CDR3, as DNA: TGTGCCAGCAGTTACAGGGACTACAATGAGCAGTTCTTC. This gives the protein CASSYRDYNEQFF.

This clone has only one observation. This chain links TRBV7-9 with TRBJ2-7; possibly TRBD1 for D (6 bases). V was cut by 4 bases and J by 7 bases, with 20 bases left in between. The germline CDR1 and CDR2 sequences are SEHNR and FQNEAQ (reference sequence). The CDR3 spans 15 residues. The CDR3 DNA is TGTGCCAGCAGCTCAACCGGGGACATACTGGGGGAGCAGTACTTC. Residues: CASSSTGDILGEQYF.

This clone was picked up one time. This chain connects TRBV7-8 to TRBJ2-3; TRBD2 matches at 10 bases. Trimming took 1 base from V and 4 from J; bases not matched to a gene: 5. The CDR3 runs 16 residues. Per germline, CDR1 SGHVS and CDR2 FQNEAQ. CDR3 sequence (DNA): TGTGCCAGCAGCTTAGGGCTAGCGGGAGCCGCAGATACGCAGTATTTT. It translates to CASSLGLAGAADTQYF.

The chain links TRBV28 to TRBJ2-1; 11 bases agree with TRBD2. This CDR3 has 14 residues. Germline lookup yields CDR1 MDHEN and CDR2 SYDVKM. V was clipped by 5 bases and J by 8 bases; unmatched bases: 5. The DNA of the CDR3 is TGTGCCAGCAGTCTTAGCGGGAGGGGCCATGAGCAGTTCTTC. This gives the protein CASSLSGRGHEQFF.

This clone was recorded once. The rearrangement uses TRBV27 and TRBJ2-7; D is uncertain. This CDR3 has 13 amino acids. Trimming took 5 bases from V and 7 from J, leaving 15 bases between them. The germline CDR1 and CDR2 sequences are MNHEY and SMNVEV (reference sequence). The CDR3 nucleotides read TGTGCCAGCAGTCCCCCGGGTCTTTGGGAGCAGTACTTC. This encodes CASSPPGLWEQYF.

The CDR3 bases are TGCAGCGTTGAAGGGTTGGGGGGGCGTGAAAAACTGTTTTTT. It encodes CSVEGLGGREKLFF. The rearrangement links TRBV29-1 to TRBJ1-4; D may be TRBD1 (6 bases). Per the germline V gene, CDR1 is SQVTM and CDR2 is ANQGSEA. The CDR3 is 14 residues long. Trimming stripped 1 base from V and 7 bases from J, with 13 bases between.

J is TRBJ1-1 and V is TRBV7-2; 8 bases fit TRBD1. CDR1 SGHTA and CDR2 FQGNSA come from the germline V gene. The CDR3 is 14 residues long. The junction had 6 bases not matched to a gene; V was cut back by 4 bases and J by 5 bases. This CDR3 reads CASSWPGQGTEAFF. The DNA for the CDR3 is TGTGCCAGCAGCTGGCCCGGACAGGGTACTGAAGCTTTCTTT.

This clone was counted between two and nine times. The chain recombines TRBV6-4 with TRBJ2-3; 12 bases map to TRBD2. The germline V gene has CDR1 MRHNA and CDR2 SNTAGT. The junction had 0 bases not matched to a gene; V was cut back by 3 bases and J by 5 bases. The CDR3 covers 14 residues. The DNA for the CDR3 is TGTGCCAGCAGTGAGGGACTAGCGGGAGATACGCAGTATTTT. Amino acids: CASSEGLAGDTQYF.

The J gene is TRBJ1-2, the V gene TRBV29-1; D is possibly TRBD1 (5 bases). CDR1 is SQVTM and CDR2 is ANQGSEA in the germline V gene. The CDR3 totals 14 residues. The V gene lost 4 bases and the J gene lost 3 bases, with 15 bases spanning the gap. CDR3 bases: TGCAGCGTTGCCGGGACTGATACATACTATGGCTACACCTTC. It is translated as CSVAGTDTYYGYTF.

The V gene is TRBV18, the J gene TRBJ2-7; TRBD2 might be the D (6 bases). This CDR3 has 14 residues. Germline-derived CDR1 and CDR2 are KGHSH and LQKENI. Trimming left V 3 bases short and J 4 bases short, with 13 bases between. The CDR3, as DNA: TGTGCCAGCTCACCGGGGCGGGGTGGGTACGAGCAGTACTTC. This translates into CASSPGRGGYEQYF.

The V gene is TRBV6-5, the J gene TRBJ1-6; D is undetermined. This CDR3 has 14 amino acids. V was pared by 2 bases and J by 6 bases, with 8 bases between. From germline, CDR1 is MNHEY and CDR2 SVGAGI. The CDR3 region has the DNA TGTGCCAGCAGTTACGAGGGTTCTAATTCACCCCTCCACTTT. Residues: CASSYEGSNSPLHF.

The V gene is TRBV5-1, the J gene TRBJ2-5; a possible D gene is TRBD2 (6 bases). The end of the DNA aligns better with TRBJ2-7, so the J call may be wrong. The germline V gene encodes CDR1 SGHRS and CDR2 YFSETQ. CDR3 length: 15 residues. CDR3 DNA: TGCGCCAGCAGCTTGGCTAGCGCCGGAGGGTACGAGCAGTACTTC. Its translation: CASSLASAGGYEQYF.

This CDR3 is CASSPRTGPFTEAFF. The CDR3 coding sequence is TGTGCCAGCAGCCCCAGGACAGGACCCTTCACTGAAGCTTTCTTT. J is TRBJ1-1 and V is TRBV11-3; 7 bases align to TRBD1. Germline trimming cut 5 bases from V and 4 bases from J; bases unmatched to any gene: 10. The germline V gene has CDR1 SGHNT and CDR2 YENEEA. This CDR3 is built from 15 residues.

V gene TRBV28 combines with J gene TRBJ2-1; weak D call: TRBD1 (7 bases). V lost 5 bases, J lost 4 bases, and 18 bases lay in between. Germline V gene lookup returns CDR1 MDHEN and CDR2 SYDVKM. The CDR3 is 16 amino acids. CDR3 DNA: TGTGCCAGCAGTCTTACGGCGGGACAGAGATACAATGAGCAGTTCTTC. The encoded protein is CASSLTAGQRYNEQFF.